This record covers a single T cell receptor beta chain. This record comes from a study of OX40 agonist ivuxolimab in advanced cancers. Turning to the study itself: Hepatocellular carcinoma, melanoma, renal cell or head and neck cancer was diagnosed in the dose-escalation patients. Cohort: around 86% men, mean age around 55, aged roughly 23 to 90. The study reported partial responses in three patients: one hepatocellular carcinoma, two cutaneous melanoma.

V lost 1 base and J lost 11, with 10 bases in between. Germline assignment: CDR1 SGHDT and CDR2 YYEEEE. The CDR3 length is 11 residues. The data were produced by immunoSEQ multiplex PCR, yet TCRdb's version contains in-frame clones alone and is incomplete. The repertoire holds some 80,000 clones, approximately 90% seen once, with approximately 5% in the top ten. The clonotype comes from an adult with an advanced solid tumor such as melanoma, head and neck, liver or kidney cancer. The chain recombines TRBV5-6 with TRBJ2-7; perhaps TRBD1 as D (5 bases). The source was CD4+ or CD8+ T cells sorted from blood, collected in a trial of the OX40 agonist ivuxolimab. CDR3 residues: CASSLQGTEYF. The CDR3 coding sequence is TGTGCCAGCAGCTTGCAGGGCACGGAGTACTTC.